Listed below are T cell receptor beta chains from one sample, sequenced in a study of T cell changes during pregnancy in multiple sclerosis. Profiling relied on immunoSEQ multiplex PCR, and the TCRdb table lists in-frame clones only, not all of them. Of around 13,000 clones in the sample, around 89% were seen once. This specimen was CD8+ T cells from peripheral blood mononuclear cells, taken in the second trimester of pregnancy. All receptors come from a female donor in good health, enrolled as a control in a pregnancy study. Each CDR3 is given with its conserved first and last residue. The order of the fields is clone size, D gene, J gene, V gene, CDR3 DNA, CDR3 protein. A D gene is named only where the DNA matches it firmly. Part of the rows lack a size; the others show once, few, many or a class for expanded clones.

clone size: few; D gene: TRBD1; J gene: TRBJ1-2; V gene: TRBV25-1; CDR3 DNA: TGTGCCAGCACTGACCGGACAGGAAACTATGGCTACACCTTC; CDR3 protein: CASTDRTGNYGYTF
clone size: NA; D gene: TRBD1; J gene: TRBJ1-4; V gene: TRBV6-1; CDR3 DNA: TGTGCCAGCAGTGAATACTTTCGGGTGCCAGGGACAGTAACCTCAAATGAAAAACTGTTTTTT; CDR3 protein: CASSEYFRVPGTVTSNEKLFF
clone size: few; D gene: TRBD2; J gene: TRBJ2-1; V gene: TRBV27; CDR3 DNA: TGTGCCAGCAGTATCGAACTAGCGGGGGTTAATGAGCAGTTCTTC; CDR3 protein: CASSIELAGVNEQFF
clone size: once; D gene: TRBD1; J gene: TRBJ2-7; V gene: TRBV7-9; CDR3 DNA: TGTGCCAGCAGCTCCTTAGAGGGGGCCGTTAACGAGCAGTACTTC; CDR3 protein: CASSSLEGAVNEQYF
clone size: NA; D gene: NA; J gene: TRBJ1-6; V gene: TRBV11-1; CDR3 DNA: TGTGCCAGCAGCTTTGACAGGTCCTCACCCCTCCACTTT; CDR3 protein: CASSFDRSSPLHF
clone size: NA; D gene: NA; J gene: TRBJ1-1; V gene: TRBV5-4; CDR3 DNA: TGTGCCAGCAGCTATTCAGGGGAAGCTTTCTTT; CDR3 protein: CASSYSGEAFF
clone size: NA; D gene: NA; J gene: TRBJ2-1; V gene: TRBV4-3; CDR3 DNA: TGCGCCAGCAGCCAAGTAGGATGGGGGGCCTACAATGAGCAGTTCTTC; CDR3 protein: CASSQVGWGAYNEQFF
clone size: NA; D gene: TRBD2; J gene: TRBJ2-1; V gene: TRBV5-5; CDR3 DNA: TGTGCCAGCAGCTGGGGGGGTTACAATGAGCAGTTCTTC; CDR3 protein: CASSWGGYNEQFF
clone size: NA; D gene: NA; J gene: TRBJ2-1; V gene: TRBV2; CDR3 DNA: TGTGCCAGCAGGGACGTAGGACAGAGCTCCTACAATGAGCAGTTCTTC; CDR3 protein: CASRDVGQSSYNEQFF
clone size: NA; D gene: TRBD1; J gene: TRBJ1-1; V gene: TRBV18; CDR3 DNA: TGTGCCAGCTCACCAGGGACAGTTTCGAACACTGAAGCTTTCTTT; CDR3 protein: CASSPGTVSNTEAFF
clone size: NA; D gene: TRBD2; J gene: TRBJ2-5; V gene: TRBV30; CDR3 DNA: TGTGCCTGGAGTCAGACTAGCGGGAGAGAGACCCAGTACTTC; CDR3 protein: CAWSQTSGRETQYF
clone size: once; D gene: NA; J gene: TRBJ2-1; V gene: TRBV9; CDR3 DNA: TGTGCCAGCAGCGTAGACGGCTCCTACAATGAGCAGTTCTTC; CDR3 protein: CASSVDGSYNEQFF
clone size: NA; D gene: NA; J gene: TRBJ1-1; V gene: TRBV6-4; CDR3 DNA: TGTGCCAGCAGAGCACAGGGTGGGGGGGCCACTGAAGCTTTCTTT; CDR3 protein: CASRAQGGGATEAFF